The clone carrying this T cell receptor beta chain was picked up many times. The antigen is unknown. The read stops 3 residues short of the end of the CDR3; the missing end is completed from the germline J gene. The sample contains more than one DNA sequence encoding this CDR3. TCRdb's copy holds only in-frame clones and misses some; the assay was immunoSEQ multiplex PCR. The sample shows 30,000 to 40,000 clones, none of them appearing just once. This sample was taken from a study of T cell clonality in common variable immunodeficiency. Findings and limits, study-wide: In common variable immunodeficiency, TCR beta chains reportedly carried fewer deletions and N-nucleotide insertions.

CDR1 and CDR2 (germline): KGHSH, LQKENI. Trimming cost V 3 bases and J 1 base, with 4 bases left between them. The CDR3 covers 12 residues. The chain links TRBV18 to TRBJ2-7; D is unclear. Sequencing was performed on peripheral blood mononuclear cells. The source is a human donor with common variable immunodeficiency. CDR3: CASSPGSYEQYF. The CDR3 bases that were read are TGTGCCAGCTCACCCGGTTCCTACGAG. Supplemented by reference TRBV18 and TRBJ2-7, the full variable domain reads NAGVMQNPRHLVRRRGQEARLRCSPMKGHSHVYWYRQLPEEGLKFMVYLQKENIIDESGMPKERFSAEFPKEGPSILRIQQVVRGDSAAYFCASSPGSYEQYFGPGTRLTVT.